This entry features one TCR beta chain sequence. This clonotype was counted a few times. Its antigen has not been determined. No base quality information exists; no much larger clone differs at one position. The record originates from a study of blood T cells in healthy people across ages (dated by TCRdb to about 2015). Regarding the research as a whole: Template switching captured roughly one uniquely barcoded TCR beta cDNA molecule per two T cells in model experiments. The study analyzed two additional independent replicas of 1 million unique cDNA reads from the same blood draw for two donors, one aged 18 to 30 and one aged 80 or older. To track age-related changes in TCR beta repertoire diversity, the study relied on deep sequencing normalized with unique cDNA molecular identifiers. The donors were divided into four age groups: young (average approximately 16 years), middle-aged (approximately 39), aged (roughly 60) and long-lived (approximately 74). Beyond this particular receptor, the publication reports: Total diversity estimates from one million sequenced T cells were considered lower bounds and underestimates. Compared with the aged group, the long-lived group had more naive CD4+ T cells, fewer expanded clones and increased TCR diversity, a pattern suggesting age selection. Conclusive comparison of naive and antigen-experienced compartments was prevented by the profiling of bulk unsorted PBMCs. Because donor CMV infection status was unknown, age-related changes in expanded clonotypes were potentially confounded. There was a strong correlation between observed TCR beta diversity and the percentage of naive T cells measured by flow cytometry. Observed TCR beta diversity per million T cells fell roughly linearly with age, and a significant reduction was already apparent by age around 44.

Taken from cysteine to phenylalanine, the CDR3 has 12 residues. The sequence is cut down to CDR3 DNA, 36 bases in frame from base 1. The germline V gene (reference sequence) sets CDR1 to MNHNY and CDR2 to SVGAGI. V is clipped by 5 bases and J by 3 bases, and the sequence between their germline boundaries is 7 bases long. Libraries came from 5' RACE. Sequencing used an Illumina HiSeq 2500. A second PCR of roughly 7 to 12 cycles was performed with a sample-barcoded 5' primer and a J-beta primer mix. A unique molecular identifier was introduced onto each TCR beta cDNA molecule by a template-switch 5' adaptor carrying 12 random nucleotides. At least 2.5 million CDR3-containing paired-end reads were obtained from each sample. All of the RNA was converted into first-strand cDNA using the Mint cDNA synthesis kit, with a TRBC-specific oligonucleotide serving as the primer. Following uracil-DNA glycosylase treatment, a first 18-cycle PCR with universal primers M1SS and BC2_uni_R was performed on all cDNA. In the authors' own workflow: Each sample was normalized by randomly selecting 1 million high-quality reads, each carrying a distinct molecular identifier. Reads sharing molecular identifiers were discarded rather than binned into consensus sequences. MiTCR, with a Q25 quality threshold and the strictest error-elimination algorithm, was used for CDR3 identification, clonotype clustering and error correction. A nonparametric unseen species model using Euler transformation provided a lower-bound estimate of total TCR beta diversity. TCRdb reprocessing: public reads trimmed at Q25 with fastp, clones called with MiXCR, in-frame beta chains kept. Each CDR3 protein appears once, grouped with its most common genes and DNA. TCRdb's processing, not the authors' own work, is the source of the V and J calls. This sample gives over 450,000 distinct CDR3 sequences in total; 24% of them show up just once. The ten largest clones take up just over 8.5% of the sample.

Systemically healthy Caucasian individuals from Russia, 35 to 50 in total and aged about 6 to 95 years, were included as donors. About 9.8 milliliters of peripheral blood were drawn from each donor into EDTA-treated Vacutainer tubes. Ficoll-Paque density-gradient centrifugation was used to isolate PBMCs, with at least 7 million per sample. Trizol reagent was used to extract total RNA from the PBMCs, yielding at least 6 micrograms per sample. For every donor, an aliquot of PBMCs went through flow cytometry to measure the percentages of naive CD45RAhigh/CD27high T cells. The same specimen was also included in a second study, on T cells of mothers and their children. The second study also describes: Donors were nine systemically healthy Caucasian individuals: three mothers and their six children. cDNA synthesis used all of the extracted RNA, with 1.5 ug of RNA in each 15 ul reaction. Sample barcodes and 2-4 random nucleotides were added via the M1S primer in the second PCR. Over 8.5 million TCR beta CDR3 reads were obtained for each mother, and millions of reads were obtained for each child. In both related and unrelated pairs, thymic selection shapes the output of TCR recombination in a similar way, with inherited differences having only a minor effect. Related mother-child pairs always showed normalized repertoire overlap that was slightly higher than in unrelated mother-child pairs, though the difference was never significant. No persistent microchimeric T cell clones were found, with a detection sensitivity of around 100 clones per million clonotypes. The study used deep NGS to compare TCR beta repertoires of mothers and children, seeking features distinguishing related mother-child pairs from unrelated individuals. Mothers averaged roughly 36 +/- 4 years of age and children averaged roughly 10 +/- 4 years. After adapter ligation with NEBNext reagents, the libraries were sequenced on Illumina HiSeq 2000 with 100+100 nt paired-end reads. To prevent cross-contamination, the mother and child libraries were prepared one month apart and sequenced in separate runs. For each donor, somewhere between roughly 450,000 and 2,000,000 distinct TCR beta clonotypes were identified. Naive TCR beta clonotypes were estimated from low-frequency clonotypes matched to each donor's FACS-determined naive share, without sorting.

The chain joins TRBV6-6 to TRBJ1-2, with the D gene call left open. The TCR comes from a boy aged 5-17 years in good health. The sequenced sample consisted of blood. CDR3 protein: CASSSRDYGYTF. Here is the DNA: TGTGCCAGCAGTAGCCGGGACTATGGCTACACCTTC.